This TCR beta chain derives from a study of blood T cell repertoires in COVID-19. The overall study: Both acute and convalescent COVID-19 samples were obtained from the United States, Italy and Spain. T cells, B-cell-depleted T cells, or PBMCs provided the cDNA or gDNA that served as material.

Authors' data handling: Estimates of nucleated cell counts were drawn from the amplification of reference gene primers. Sequencing used immunoSEQ multiplex PCR; TCRdb keeps in-frame clones, though not all of them. V and J calls and clone size come straight from that table; D and trimming were deduced from the DNA. This sample has about 260,000 clones, with approximately 82% found just once. This clone was counted a single time. V gave up 5 bases and J gave up 0 bases, with 7 bases separating them. Per germline, CDR1 SGHAT and CDR2 FQDESV (reference sequence). The CDR3 is 14 residues long. The sample comprised peripheral blood. The receptor's source is a woman at least 80 years old with acute or convalescent COVID-19. This rearrangement joins TRBV11-1 to TRBJ2-2, with a weak D call TRBD2 (5 bases). In nucleotides, the CDR3 is TGTGCCAGCAGCCCAGCGGCGAACACCGGGGAGCTGTTTTTT. Protein sequence: CASSPAANTGELFF.